These T cell receptor beta chains were read from a single sample in a study of T cells in Graves' hyperthyroidism and ophthalmopathy. TCRdb independently ran MiXCR on the multiplex PCR reads; one entry per CDR3 protein. Altogether 250,000 or so distinct CDR3 sequences are present, approximately 14% being singletons, with the ten largest covering roughly 30%. Sequencing used blood. These TCRs come from a woman in her fifties or sixties with Graves' hyperthyroidism that later progressed to Graves' ophthalmopathy. CDR3s include the opening cysteine and the closing phenylalanine or tryptophan. A D gene is named only where the DNA matches it firmly. A clone size is listed for some rows: how often the clone was seen (once, few, many), or a class if it is expanded.

v_call	clone_size	d_call	j_call	cdr3_aa	cdr3_nt
TRBV20-1	few	.	TRBJ1-1	CSWGDSGGTEAFF	TGCAGTTGGGGGGATTCCGGGGGAACTGAAGCTTTCTTT
TRBV12-3/TRBV12-4	many	TRBD1	TRBJ2-5	CASSLPTGGEETQYF	TGTGCCAGCAGTTTGCCGACAGGGGGCGAGGAGACCCAGTACTTC
TRBV30	many	.	TRBJ2-7	CAWSTRLRGGYEQYF	TGTGCCTGGAGTACCCGCCTAAGGGGCGGCTACGAGCAGTACTTC
TRBV5-6	.	.	TRBJ2-3	CASSFRVDGTDTQYF	TGTGCCAGCAGCTTTAGGGTAGACGGCACAGATACGCAGTATTTT
TRBV7-3	many	TRBD2	TRBJ2-7	CASSRYGLAGEGGYEQYF	TGTGCCAGCAGCCGCTACGGACTAGCGGGAGAGGGGGGCTACGAGCAGTACTTC
TRBV15	.	.	TRBJ1-5	CATSIRTGSMGQHF	TGTGCCACCAGCATAAGGACGGGGAGCATGGGGCAGCATTTT
TRBV5-1	many	TRBD1	TRBJ1-2	CASSQQGTGNYGYTF	TGCGCCAGCAGCCAACAGGGGACAGGGAACTATGGCTACACCTTC
TRBV4-1	many	TRBD1	TRBJ2-7	CASRGSGGVHEQYF	TGCGCCAGCCGCGGCTCAGGGGGCGTCCACGAGCAGTACTTC
TRBV11-2	.	.	TRBJ2-3	CASSLTQGGREGDTQYF	TGTGCCAGCAGCTTAACGCAGGGGGGCAGGGAAGGAGATACGCAGTATTTT
TRBV28	.	TRBD1	TRBJ2-5	CASRPTGRETQYF	TGTGCCAGCAGACCGACAGGGCGAGAGACCCAGTACTTC
TRBV5-6	many	.	TRBJ2-7	CASSRLSGYEQYF	TGTGCCAGCAGCCGTCTGAGCGGTTACGAGCAGTACTTC
TRBV29-1	many	.	TRBJ1-1	CSAGGSWTEAFF	TGCAGCGCTGGGGGGAGTTGGACTGAAGCTTTCTTT
TRBV27	.	TRBD1	TRBJ2-2	CASSLWTGGNTGELFF	TGTGCCAGCAGTCTCTGGACAGGGGGTAACACCGGGGAGCTGTTTTTT
TRBV18	many	.	TRBJ2-7	CASSPLGGPPNEQYF	TGTGCCAGCTCACCGCTTGGAGGGCCTCCGAACGAGCAGTACTTC
TRBV7-9	.	.	TRBJ1-2	CASSLFQAGDYGYTF	TGTGCCAGCAGCTTATTCCAGGCAGGGGACTATGGCTACACCTTC
TRBV3-1	many	TRBD1	TRBJ1-1	CASSQGRTGVLKKAFF	TGTGCCAGCAGCCAAGGACGGACAGGGGTTTTAAAGAAAGCTTTCTTT
TRBV7-8	many	.	TRBJ2-7	CASSLGQGGSEQYF	TGTGCCAGCAGCTTAGGGCAGGGAGGAAGCGAGCAGTACTTC
TRBV27	many	TRBD1	TRBJ2-3	CASSLSGQGTDTQYF	TGTGCCAGCAGTTTATCGGGACAGGGAACTGATACGCAGTATTTT
TRBV19	many	TRBD1	TRBJ1-1	CASSIMGQGRTEAFF	TGTGCCAGTAGTATAATGGGACAGGGCCGTACTGAAGCTTTCTTT
TRBV19	.	.	TRBJ1-1	CASSIFQEGQGKAFF	TGTGCCAGTAGTATATTCCAAGAGGGGCAGGGCAAAGCTTTCTTT
TRBV12-3/TRBV12-4	many	TRBD2	TRBJ2-1	CASSLGLAGGLGSYNEQFF	TGTGCCAGCAGTTTGGGACTAGCGGGAGGGTTAGGCTCCTACAATGAGCAGTTCTTC
TRBV5-6	many	.	TRBJ1-2	CASSLRGAYGYTF	TGTGCCAGCAGCTTAAGGGGGGCCTATGGCTACACCTTC
TRBV7-9	.	TRBD2	TRBJ2-1	CASSSLGSGMGAGEQFF	TGTGCCAGCAGCTCCCTCGGCAGCGGGATGGGTGCGGGTGAGCAGTTCTTC
TRBV20-1	many	TRBD2	TRBJ2-3	CSASIPGGIGDTQYF	TGCAGTGCCAGTATCCCGGGAGGGATAGGAGATACGCAGTATTTT
TRBV7-6	many	.	TRBJ2-2	CASSLGEAGELFF	TGTGCCAGCAGCTTAGGGGAAGCCGGGGAGCTGTTTTTT
TRBV18	many	TRBD1	TRBJ2-4	CASSSGTVDIQYF	TGTGCCAGCTCATCCGGGACAGTCGACATTCAGTACTTC
TRBV30	many	TRBD1	TRBJ2-1	CAWSGILTGMLNEQFF	TGTGCCTGGAGCGGAATCCTGACAGGGATGCTGAATGAGCAGTTCTTC
TRBV15	many	TRBD1	TRBJ2-3	CATSRGGGSTDTQYF	TGTGCCACCAGCAGAGGAGGGGGCAGCACAGATACGCAGTATTTT
TRBV27	many	.	TRBJ2-3	CASTDIGLGADTQYF	TGTGCCAGCACGGATATCGGTCTAGGGGCAGATACGCAGTATTTT
TRBV19	.	TRBD1	TRBJ1-1	CASSNGRGRWGDTEAFF	TGTGCCAGTAGTAATGGTAGGGGGCGCTGGGGGGACACTGAAGCTTTCTTT
TRBV5-1	few	.	TRBJ1-1	CASSLVRVGGTEAFF	TGCGCCAGCAGCTTGGTCCGGGTCGGAGGCACTGAAGCTTTCTTT
TRBV29-1	many	TRBD1	TRBJ2-1	CSVETGTGYNEQFF	TGCAGCGTGGAAACCGGGACAGGCTACAATGAGCAGTTCTTC
TRBV28	many	.	TRBJ2-5	CASSLCCAGARETQYF	TGTGCCAGCAGTTTATGCTGCGCGGGGGCGCGGGAGACCCAGTACTTC
TRBV11-2	many	.	TRBJ1-5	CASSPLTGRNQPQHF	TGTGCCAGCAGCCCCCTAACAGGCAGGAATCAGCCCCAGCATTTT
TRBV20-1	many	TRBD2	TRBJ2-5	CSARDHRLAGKETQYF	TGCAGTGCTAGAGATCACAGGCTAGCGGGTAAAGAGACCCAGTACTTC
TRBV7-2	.	.	TRBJ1-2	CASSLPPRRTVGAANYGYTF	TGTGCCAGCAGCTTACCGCCCCGGCGGACAGTTGGGGCCGCTAACTATGGCTACACCTTC
TRBV19	many	.	TRBJ1-2	CASSGDLYGYTF	TGTGCCAGCAGTGGGGACCTATATGGCTACACCTTC
TRBV9	few	.	TRBJ2-5	CASSVDPWAQTQYF	TGTGCCAGCAGCGTAGATCCCTGGGCCCAGACCCAGTACTTC
TRBV7-8	few	.	TRBJ1-2	CASSLAGSYGYTF	TGTGCCAGCAGCTTAGCCGGATCCTATGGCTACACCTTC
TRBV28	many	.	TRBJ2-3	CASSFRGRGKTDTQYF	TGTGCCAGCAGTTTTCGGGGAAGGGGAAAGACAGATACGCAGTATTTT
TRBV14	.	.	TRBJ1-3	CASSTTKGRGHSGNTIYF	TGTGCCAGCAGCACCACCAAGGGGAGAGGGCACTCTGGAAACACCATATATTTT
TRBV28	.	.	TRBJ1-2	CASSNSELWDGYTF	TGTGCCAGCAGTAACTCGGAGCTCTGGGATGGCTACACCTTC
TRBV12-3/TRBV12-4	many	TRBD1	TRBJ2-1	CASRTRQGTYNEQFF	TGTGCCAGCAGAACCCGACAGGGAACCTACAATGAGCAGTTCTTC
TRBV30	many	.	TRBJ2-3	CAWSVRFGDTQYF	TGTGCCTGGAGTGTACGATTTGGAGATACGCAGTATTTT
TRBV28	many	TRBD2	TRBJ2-7	CASSWPGLENGEQYF	TGTGCCAGCAGTTGGCCGGGACTAGAAAACGGCGAGCAGTACTTC
TRBV6-1	.	.	TRBJ2-3	CASSSREGTDTQYF	TGTGCCAGCTCGTCCAGGGAGGGCACAGATACGCAGTATTTT
TRBV28	.	.	TRBJ2-7	CASRGTPSYEQYF	TGTGCCAGCAGAGGGACCCCATCCTACGAGCAGTACTTC
TRBV6-5	.	TRBD2	TRBJ2-7	CASSVLAERLEQYF	TGTGCCAGCAGTGTACTAGCGGAAAGATTAGAGCAGTACTTC
TRBV2	many	.	TRBJ2-7	CASRRGILRPSYEQYF	TGTGCCAGCCGGCGGGGAATACTTCGCCCGTCATACGAGCAGTACTTC
TRBV19	.	.	TRBJ1-1	CASSIGGRQMNTEAFF	TGTGCCAGTAGTATTGGGGGTAGGCAGATGAACACTGAAGCTTTCTTT
TRBV5-1	many	.	TRBJ2-1	CASSLQSGYNEQFF	TGCGCCAGCAGCCTCCAGTCGGGTTACAATGAGCAGTTCTTC
TRBV20-1	few	TRBD2	TRBJ2-3	CSAPPASGSTDTQYF	TGCAGTGCCCCCCCCGCTAGCGGGAGCACAGATACGCAGTATTTT
TRBV6-4	.	.	TRBJ2-1	CASSERRTGDEQFF	TGTGCCAGCAGTGAGAGACGAACCGGCGATGAGCAGTTCTTC
TRBV19	many	TRBD2	TRBJ2-1	CASSPKRTSSNEQFF	TGTGCCAGTAGTCCGAAGAGGACTAGCAGCAATGAGCAGTTCTTC
TRBV20-1	few	.	TRBJ1-4	CSARVSGEGKLFF	TGCAGTGCTAGAGTTTCAGGGGAGGGAAAACTGTTTTTT